Following are 9 T cell receptor beta chains from one sample sequenced in a study of T cells expressing NK-cell markers. From the 5' RACE reads, TCRdb lists one entry per CDR3 protein and no DNA. The sample totals roughly 390,000 distinct CDR3 sequences. Sequencing was carried out using blood T cells: a sorted CD56 or NKG2C T cell subset, CD4+ or CD8+ T cells, or bulk PBMC T cells (not recorded which). The receptors derive from a man aged 18 to 70 in good health.

The V gene is TRBV4-1, the J gene TRBJ1-4. CDR3 size: 14 residues. The V gene's germline CDR1 is MGHRA and CDR2 YSYEKL. The CDR3 sequence: CASSQVATNEKLFF.

V gene TRBV7-2 combines with J gene TRBJ2-5; TCRdb selects TRBD1, and the lack of DNA leaves this call unchecked. Per the germline V gene, CDR1 is SGHTA and CDR2 is FQGNSA. CDR3 length equals 13 residues. This chain's CDR3 is CASSWDRGETQYF.

The chain employs TRBV7-9 and TRBJ2-1. The CDR3 extends over 12 amino acids. Germline V lookup: CDR1 SEHNR, CDR2 FQNEAQ (reference sequence). CDR3 loop: CASSLPLGEQFF.

This chain connects TRBV10-3 to TRBJ1-6; TCRdb indicates TRBD1, and absent DNA this call remains unverified. Germline V gene sequence: CDR1 ENHRY, CDR2 SYGVKD. The CDR3 spans 16 residues. CDR3 amino acids: CAISEGGTGRNSPLHF.

The CDR3 protein is CASSFGGGTYNEQFF. The chain employs TRBV7-2 and TRBJ2-1; absent DNA, TCRdb's TRBD1 call cannot be checked. Germline V gene lookup returns CDR1 SGHTA and CDR2 FQGNSA. The CDR3 runs to 15 residues.

CDR3: CASSESVLTDTQYF. The chain links TRBV7-8 to TRBJ2-3. From germline, CDR1 is SGHVS and CDR2 FQNEAQ. The CDR3 totals 14 residues.

The CDR3 reads CATGERRITSWEQYF. This chain links TRBV6-1 with TRBJ2-7; the D gene TCRdb calls, TRBD1, cannot be checked with no DNA. The germline V gene encodes CDR1 MNHNS and CDR2 SASEGT. The CDR3 runs to 15 residues.

CDR3 region: CASSLIQFHNEQFF. V is TRBV12-3 or TRBV12-4 and J is TRBJ2-1. The CDR3 is made up of 14 amino acids.

This chain uses TRBV6-2 or TRBV6-3 with TRBJ1-1; checking the TCRdb D call of TRBD1 is not possible without DNA. The germline V gene encodes CDR1 MNHEY and CDR2 SVGEGT. CDR3 size: 16 residues. The CDR3 reads CASSYSPWAGRAEAFF.